The rows below give T cell receptor beta chains drawn from one sample of a study of shared clonotypes between healthy human individuals. Measured with immunoSEQ multiplex PCR; TCRdb has only the in-frame clones, and not every one. The top ten hold approximately 1.5% of the sample, which has about 1 million clones, 60% to 80% seen once. Sample: memory CD4+ T cells sorted from blood. The receptors were gathered from a young man in good health. CDR3s leave out the opening cysteine and the closing phenylalanine or tryptophan.

V	J	CDR3
TRBV7-9	TRBJ2-3	ASSASGGDTQY
TRBV7-2	TRBJ1-4	ASSLQGGNNEKLF
TRBV6-1	TRBJ2-3	ASSETSGGFPDTQY
TRBV5-1	TRBJ1-4	ASSVGGGLAANEKLF
TRBV7-2	TRBJ1-1	ASSIDRITEAF
TRBV11-2	TRBJ2-7	ASSTPQDRVSEQY
TRBV10-3	TRBJ2-5	AVGTAGGQETQY
TRBV18	TRBJ2-7	ASSPSDGYEQY
TRBV6-5	TRBJ2-7	ASRFRGYEQY
TRBV4-1	TRBJ2-5	ASSQDGGSETQY
TRBV27	TRBJ2-7	ASSLREAYEQY
TRBV6-1	TRBJ2-7	ASTKSSYEQY
TRBV6-6	.	AISTGTSNEQY
TRBV5-4	TRBJ2-7	ASSRGAYEQY
TRBV5-5	TRBJ1-5	ASSSGQGHQPQH
TRBV10-3	TRBJ2-1	AISVRQGENEQF
TRBV7-9	TRBJ2-3	ASTTTDTQY
TRBV2	TRBJ1-6	ASSVGQGNSPLH
TRBV7-2	TRBJ2-1	ASSSLVGSYNEQF
TRBV7-6	TRBJ2-6	ASSLGSVLGANVLT
TRBV19	TRBJ1-4	ASSIEPGGEKLF
TRBV7-9	TRBJ2-7	ASTLGASGTSSYEQY
TRBV5-1	TRBJ1-3	ASSSGQLSSGNTIY
TRBV9	TRBJ2-3	ASSVEMGRTDRTDTQY
TRBV30	TRBJ1-6	ALNLLQTSSPLH
TRBV30	TRBJ2-5	AWSHAIKRETQY
TRBV5-5	TRBJ2-7	ASSPGWGSSYEQY
TRBV10-1	TRBJ2-1	ASSDRSSGRHEQF
TRBV7-2	TRBJ2-3	ASSLVETQY